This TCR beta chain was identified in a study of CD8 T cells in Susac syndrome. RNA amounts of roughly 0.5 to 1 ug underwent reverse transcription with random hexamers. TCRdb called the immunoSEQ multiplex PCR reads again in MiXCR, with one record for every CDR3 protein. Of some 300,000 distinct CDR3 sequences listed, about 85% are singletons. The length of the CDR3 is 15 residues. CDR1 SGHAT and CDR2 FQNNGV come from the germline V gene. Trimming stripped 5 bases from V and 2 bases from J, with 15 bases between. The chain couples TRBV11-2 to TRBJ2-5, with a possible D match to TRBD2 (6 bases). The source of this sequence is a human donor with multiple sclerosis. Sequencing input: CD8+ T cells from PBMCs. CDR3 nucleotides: TGTGCCAGCAGCCGCGGGACTGGCGGACAAGAGACCCAGTACTTC. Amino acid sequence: CASSRGTGGQETQYF. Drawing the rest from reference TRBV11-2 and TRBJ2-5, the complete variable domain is EAGVAQSPRYKIIEKRQSVAFWCNPISGHATLYWYQQILGQGPKLLIQFQNNGVVDDSQLPKDRFSAERLKGVDSTLKIQPAKLEDSAVYLCASSRGTGGQETQYFGPGTRLLVL.